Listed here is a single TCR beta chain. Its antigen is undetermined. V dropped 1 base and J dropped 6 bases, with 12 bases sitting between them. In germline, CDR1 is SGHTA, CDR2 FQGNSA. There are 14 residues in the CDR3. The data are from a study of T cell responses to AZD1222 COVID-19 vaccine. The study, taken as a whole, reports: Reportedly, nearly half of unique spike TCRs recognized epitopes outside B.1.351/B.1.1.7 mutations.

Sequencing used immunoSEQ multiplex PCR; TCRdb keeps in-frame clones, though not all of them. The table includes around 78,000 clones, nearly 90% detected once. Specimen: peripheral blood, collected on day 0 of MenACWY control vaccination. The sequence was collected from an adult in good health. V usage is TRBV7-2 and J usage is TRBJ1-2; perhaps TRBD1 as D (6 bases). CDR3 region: CASSLGPGAHGYTF. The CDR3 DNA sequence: TGTGCCAGCAGCTTAGGTCCGGGGGCGCATGGCTACACCTTC.